This T cell receptor beta chain was identified during a study of shared clonotypes between healthy human individuals. It was across several immunoSEQ plates that each subset's genomic DNA was evenly split. Sequencing was performed with immunoSEQ multiplex PCR; in TCRdb, only in-frame clones are kept and a portion is missing. Seen here are roughly 640,000 clones, around 74% observed once, and the top ten hold over 1.5%. This CDR3 spans 13 amino acids. With 5 bases removed from V and 7 bases from J, the gap between germline ends came to 14 bases. CDR1 and CDR2 from the germline V gene are MDHEN and SYDVKM. Those who donated were healthy HIV-negative adults, with no recent acute infections or vaccinations reported. CD45RA-negative memory and CD45RA+ naive subsets were split from the CD4+ cells.

Sequences were obtained from memory CD4+ T cells sorted from blood. Subset of the sample: CD45RA-negative fraction. This sequence was found in a woman aged 30 to 39 in good health. The chain uses TRBV28 and TRBJ1-2, with unresolved D. CDR3 coding DNA: TGTGCCAGCAGTATTTCAAGTTCGCGTGGCTACACCTTC. This sequence encodes CASSISSSRGYTF.